These T cell receptor beta chains were read from a single sample in a study of shared clonotypes between healthy human individuals. Profiling relied on immunoSEQ multiplex PCR, and the TCRdb table lists in-frame clones only, not all of them. The profile shows fewer than 850,000 clones, about 97% of them singletons. The sample comprised naive CD8+ T cells sorted from blood. Every receptor here comes from a man aged 25-40 years in good health. Each CDR3 is given with its conserved first and last residue. The order of the fields is V gene, clone size, J gene, D gene, CDR3 DNA, CDR3 protein. The D gene is left open where the match is weak. Clone size is given for some rows only: seen once, a few or many times, or a class if the clone is expanded.

>TRBV29-1|-|TRBJ2-4|-
TGCAGCGTCTCGGGGGAGAAAAACATTCAGTACTTC
CSVSGEKNIQYF
>TRBV28|-|TRBJ1-4|TRBD1
TGTGCCAGCAGACCAACAGGGGGCGGAACTAATGAAAAACTGTTTTTT
CASRPTGGGTNEKLFF
>TRBV5-6|-|TRBJ2-7|TRBD2
TGTGCCAGCAGCTTGACAGGGGACGGACTAGCGGGTCTCTACGAGCAGTACTTC
CASSLTGDGLAGLYEQYF
>TRBV2|-|TRBJ1-1|TRBD1
TGTGCCAGCAGGGGACAGGGGGGGTTTGAAGCTTTCTTT
CASRGQGGFEAFF
>TRBV27|-|TRBJ2-7|-
TGTGCCAGCAGTTTAGGTGCTGGTTTTGCCTACGAGCAGTACTTC
CASSLGAGFAYEQYF
>TRBV29-1|-|TRBJ2-7|-
TGCAGCGTTGAAGGGGAAACACCTCGAGGGTCCTACGAGCAGTACTTC
CSVEGETPRGSYEQYF
>TRBV9|-|TRBJ2-3|-
TGTGCCAGCAGCGTAGAGGGCGGGAACCCAGATACGCAGTATTTT
CASSVEGGNPDTQYF
>TRBV11-2|-|TRBJ2-7|-
TGTGCCAGCAGCTTAGGAACAGGTTCCTACGAGCAGTACTTC
CASSLGTGSYEQYF
>TRBV6-5|-|TRBJ2-1|-
TGTGCCAGCAGTTTCCACAGGGTCCATGAGCAGTTCTTC
CASSFHRVHEQFF
>TRBV2|-|TRBJ2-1|TRBD2
TGTGCCAGCATAGGTCGACTAGCGAGCGATGAGCAGTTCTTC
CASIGRLASDEQFF
>TRBV9|-|TRBJ1-3|-
TGTGCCAGCAGCGTCGGCTCTGGAAACACCATATATTTT
CASSVGSGNTIYF
>TRBV7-9|-|TRBJ2-7|-
TGTGCCAGCAGCTTAGATCGGTTCTACGAGCAGTACTTC
CASSLDRFYEQYF
>TRBV14|once|TRBJ2-1|-
TGTGCCAGCAGCCAAACTATATACAATGAGCAGTTCTTC
CASSQTIYNEQFF
>TRBV2|once|TRBJ2-7|-
TGTGCCAGCAGTGTTCTGGGGACGAGCTCCTACGAGCAGTACTTC
CASSVLGTSSYEQYF